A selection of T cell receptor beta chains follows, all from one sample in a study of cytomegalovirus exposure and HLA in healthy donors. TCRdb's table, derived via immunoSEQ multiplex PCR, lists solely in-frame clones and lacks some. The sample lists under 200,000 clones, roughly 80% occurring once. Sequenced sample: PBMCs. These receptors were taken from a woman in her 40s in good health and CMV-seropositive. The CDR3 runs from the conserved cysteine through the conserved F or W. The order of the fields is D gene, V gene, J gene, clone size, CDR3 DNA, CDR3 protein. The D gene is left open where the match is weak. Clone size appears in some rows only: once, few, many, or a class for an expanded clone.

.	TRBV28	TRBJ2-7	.	TGTGCCAGCAGTACCCGCCGCGGAGTCGTTCGAGAGCAGTACTTC	CASSTRRGVVREQYF
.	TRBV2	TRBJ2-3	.	TGTGCCAGCAGGGGGACATTGGATACGCAGTATTTT	CASRGTLDTQYF
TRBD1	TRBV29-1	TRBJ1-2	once	TGCAGCGCGGGACAGGGGCAAACCTATGGCTACACCTTC	CSAGQGQTYGYTF
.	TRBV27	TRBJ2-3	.	TGTGCCAGCAGTTATTTCGGTAGCACAGATACGCAGTATTTT	CASSYFGSTDTQYF
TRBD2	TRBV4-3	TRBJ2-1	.	TGCGCCAGCAGCCAAGCGACTAGCCTGGGGTCCTACAATGAGCAGTTCTTC	CASSQATSLGSYNEQFF
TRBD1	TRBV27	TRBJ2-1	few	TGTGCCAGCAGTTTACTTCCGGGACAGGGGGCCGATGAGCAGTTCTTC	CASSLLPGQGADEQFF
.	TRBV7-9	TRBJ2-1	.	TGTGCCAGCAGCCCCCTTAACTACAATGAGCAGTTCTTC	CASSPLNYNEQFF
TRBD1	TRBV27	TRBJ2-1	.	TGTGCCAGCACAAGACAGGGGAGCTACAATGAGCAGTTCTTC	CASTRQGSYNEQFF
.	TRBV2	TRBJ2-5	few	TGTGCCAGCAGGGGGGGTGGAGAGACCCAGTACTTC	CASRGGGETQYF
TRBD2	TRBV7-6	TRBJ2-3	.	TGTGCCAGCAGCGCTGAGCTGGGGCGGGGGGCCTCAGGTACGCAGTATTTT	CASSAELGRGASGTQYF
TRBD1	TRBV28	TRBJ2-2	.	TGTGCCACCACCGGGACAGGGTTGTACACCGGGGAGCTGTTTTTT	CATTGTGLYTGELFF
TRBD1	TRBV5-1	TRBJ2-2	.	TGCGCCAGCAGCTTTGGGGACAGATCCGGGGAGCTGTTTTTT	CASSFGDRSGELFF
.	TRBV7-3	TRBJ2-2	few	TGTGCCAGCAGCTTGGGCCCAGGGTCGGTCGCCGGGGAGCTGTTTTTT	CASSLGPGSVAGELFF
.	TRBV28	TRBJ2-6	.	TGTGCCAGCAGTGCCGGGACTTGGTGGTCTGGGGCCAACGTCCTGACTTTC	CASSAGTWWSGANVLTF
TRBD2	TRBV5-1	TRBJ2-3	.	TGCGCCAGCAGCCCACTAGCGGGAGCGGAAGATACGCAGTATTTT	CASSPLAGAEDTQYF
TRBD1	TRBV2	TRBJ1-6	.	TGTGCCAGCACTCGTGACAGGGCGAATTCACCCCTCCACTTT	CASTRDRANSPLHF
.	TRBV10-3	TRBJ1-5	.	TGTGCCATCAGTGACACAGGAACTGCGGGCAATCAGCCCCAGCATTTT	CAISDTGTAGNQPQHF
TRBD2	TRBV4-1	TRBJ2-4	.	TGCGCCAGCAGCCAAGTGCTTATAGGAGGGCCCTCGGGGGGTAACATTCAGTACTTC	CASSQVLIGGPSGGNIQYF
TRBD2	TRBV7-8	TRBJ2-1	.	TGTGCCAGCAGCTCCGGGACTAGCGAAAATGAGCAGTTCTTC	CASSSGTSENEQFF
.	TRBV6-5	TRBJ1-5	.	TGTGCCAGCAGTCCCAGGACAGTCGGCAATCAGCCCCAGCATTTT	CASSPRTVGNQPQHF
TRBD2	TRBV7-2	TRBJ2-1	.	TGTGCCAGCAGCCACGGACTAGCGGGAGGAGGCAATGAGCAGTTCTTC	CASSHGLAGGGNEQFF
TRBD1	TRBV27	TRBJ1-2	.	TGTGCCAGCAGTCAAGACAGGGGGAGGGGCTACACCTTC	CASSQDRGRGYTF
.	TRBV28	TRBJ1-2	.	TGTGCCAGCAGTTTGGGCTCAGGGATCTATGGCTACACCTTC	CASSLGSGIYGYTF
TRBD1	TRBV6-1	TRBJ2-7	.	TGTGCCAGCAGTGGATTGACAGGGGGGGACTACGAGCAGTACTTC	CASSGLTGGDYEQYF
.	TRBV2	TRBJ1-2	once	TGTGCCAGCAGTGAAAGCGCGAGGGGGGGCTACACCTTC	CASSESARGGYTF
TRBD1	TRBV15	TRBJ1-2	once	TGTGCCACCAGCAGATCCGCTAACAGGGGGCATGGCTACACCTTC	CATSRSANRGHGYTF
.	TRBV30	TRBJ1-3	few	TGTGCCTGGAGTGTACGAGGTCGGGTTTACCCTGGAAACACCATATATTTT	CAWSVRGRVYPGNTIYF